The source of this T cell receptor beta chain is a study of blood T cell repertoires in COVID-19. Study-level information: There were acute and convalescent COVID-19 samples, and they came from the United States, Italy and Spain.

The CDR3 extends over 16 amino acids. The germline CDR1 and CDR2 sequences are MGHRA and YSYEKL. The trim removed 0 bases at V and 1 base at J, leaving 2 bases unmatched. How the authors handled the data: The authors estimated nucleated cell counts from reference gene primer amplification. Using immunoSEQ multiplex PCR, the repertoire was profiled, and TCRdb retains in-frame clones only, with some absent. That table gives V, J and clone size, and the DNA gave D and trimming. The sample gives over 90,000 clones, 70% to 90% of which show up once; approximately 3.7% is in the top ten. This TCR derives from a human donor in a cohort sampled during active COVID-19. The chain joins TRBV4-1 to TRBJ2-2; 7 bases align to TRBD1. Material for sequencing was peripheral blood. CDR3 sequence (DNA): TGCGCCAGCAGCCAAGATAGGGGGCTGAACACCGGGGAGCTGTTTTTT. It specifies CASSQDRGLNTGELFF.